A selection of T cell receptor beta chains follows, all from one sample in a study of cytomegalovirus exposure and HLA in healthy donors. Repertoires were generated with immunoSEQ multiplex PCR, while TCRdb's copy carries only in-frame clones and drops some. The data show approximately 150,000 clones, about 86% seen once. The sequencing sample was made of PBMCs. All receptors derive from a woman aged 30 to 39 in good health and CMV-seronegative. Each CDR3 is given without its conserved first and last residue. The D gene is left open where the match is weak.

v_gene: TRBV5-1; d_gene: NA; CDR3aa: ASSLPGDYGYT
v_gene: TRBV5-1; d_gene: NA; CDR3aa: ASSLANGGRGTNEQF
v_gene: TRBV15; d_gene: NA; CDR3aa: ATSQQHRSQSSYEQY
v_gene: TRBV18; d_gene: TRBD1; CDR3aa: ASSQTGMGTGELF
v_gene: TRBV6-5; d_gene: NA; CDR3aa: ASSYLRESAEAF
v_gene: TRBV9; d_gene: NA; CDR3aa: ASSVDHETGVYGYT
v_gene: TRBV13; d_gene: NA; CDR3aa: ASRQTNTFEAF
v_gene: TRBV18; d_gene: TRBD1; CDR3aa: ASSPDRGGEAF
v_gene: TRBV6-1; d_gene: NA; CDR3aa: ASSEMSGLIAPLH
v_gene: TRBV4-2; d_gene: NA; CDR3aa: ASSQGGGATDTQY
v_gene: TRBV27; d_gene: TRBD1; CDR3aa: ASSLRFRRIRDRGQTNYGYT
v_gene: TRBV7-9; d_gene: TRBD1; CDR3aa: ASSSPDDRGVREQY
v_gene: TRBV29-1; d_gene: NA; CDR3aa: SVDGTQINEQF
v_gene: TRBV9; d_gene: TRBD2; CDR3aa: ASSVASSGGADTQY
v_gene: TRBV6-1; d_gene: NA; CDR3aa: ASSRSKNTEAF
v_gene: TRBV5-1; d_gene: TRBD2; CDR3aa: ARGGWNEQF
v_gene: TRBV18; d_gene: NA; CDR3aa: ASSPDAAAQQF
v_gene: TRBV27; d_gene: NA; CDR3aa: ASSLSGTDVNEQF
v_gene: TRBV9; d_gene: NA; CDR3aa: ASSVGTDTEAF
v_gene: TRBV7-9; d_gene: NA; CDR3aa: ASTTRASGETQY
v_gene: TRBV4-1; d_gene: NA; CDR3aa: ASSQDEETQY
v_gene: TRBV27; d_gene: NA; CDR3aa: ASRTRTLSSYEQY
v_gene: TRBV6-5; d_gene: TRBD2; CDR3aa: ASRNSGGGNEQF
v_gene: TRBV7-7; d_gene: NA; CDR3aa: ASSLKDNSYEQY
v_gene: TRBV30; d_gene: NA; CDR3aa: AWSPGVNTEAF
v_gene: TRBV2; d_gene: TRBD2; CDR3aa: ASSESISGGAYEQF
v_gene: TRBV10-1; d_gene: TRBD1; CDR3aa: ASSVGGQTEAF
v_gene: TRBV2; d_gene: NA; CDR3aa: ASSEPGWNTEAF
v_gene: TRBV5-1; d_gene: TRBD2; CDR3aa: ASRPGIAGTDTQY
v_gene: TRBV14; d_gene: NA; CDR3aa: ASSQETRVSYEQY
v_gene: TRBV4-2; d_gene: TRBD2; CDR3aa: ASSQDPAGYYEQY
v_gene: TRBV12-1; d_gene: NA; CDR3aa: ASSFRSRFPSYEQY
v_gene: TRBV2; d_gene: NA; CDR3aa: ASSAVNYGYT
v_gene: TRBV19; d_gene: TRBD2; CDR3aa: ASSIDRLAGGGKDTQY
v_gene: TRBV7-2; d_gene: NA; CDR3aa: ASSLAWTNNEQY
v_gene: TRBV27; d_gene: NA; CDR3aa: ASSPITGDYEQY
v_gene: TRBV18; d_gene: TRBD1; CDR3aa: ASSSHHPGQGASPLH
v_gene: TRBV10-3; d_gene: NA; CDR3aa: AISDDSSYGYT
v_gene: TRBV5-6; d_gene: NA; CDR3aa: ASSLVSLYRNSYGYT
v_gene: TRBV5-1; d_gene: NA; CDR3aa: ASSNGTYPLDTQY
v_gene: TRBV7-2; d_gene: TRBD2; CDR3aa: ASSLELAGGSYEQY
v_gene: TRBV27; d_gene: TRBD2; CDR3aa: ASRGGLAARNTGELF
v_gene: TRBV11-3; d_gene: TRBD2; CDR3aa: ASSPSGGAPGELF
v_gene: TRBV4-3; d_gene: TRBD2; CDR3aa: ASSQLISGGSPQY
v_gene: TRBV4-2; d_gene: TRBD2; CDR3aa: ASSHSSGGASYNEQF
v_gene: TRBV25-1; d_gene: NA; CDR3aa: ASSGLARETQY
v_gene: TRBV2; d_gene: NA; CDR3aa: ASSEEAGYLSGANVLT
v_gene: TRBV29-1; d_gene: TRBD1; CDR3aa: SVDSGGADGYT
v_gene: TRBV7-6; d_gene: NA; CDR3aa: ASSLETRTEQY
v_gene: TRBV4-2; d_gene: TRBD2; CDR3aa: ASSQASGVADTQY
v_gene: TRBV5-6; d_gene: NA; CDR3aa: ASSLAMGRGGASYEQY
v_gene: TRBV18; d_gene: NA; CDR3aa: ASSQGSDRSYGYT
v_gene: TRBV6-5; d_gene: TRBD1; CDR3aa: ASSASQGGDYGYT
v_gene: TRBV9; d_gene: NA; CDR3aa: ASSVSPDTGELF
v_gene: TRBV27; d_gene: NA; CDR3aa: ASSRPHTEAF
v_gene: TRBV19; d_gene: NA; CDR3aa: ASSIGRSWRVETQY